This TCR beta chain appears in the sequencing data of a study of OX40 agonist ivuxolimab in advanced cancers. Study findings and constraints: The investigators did not determine what antigen specificity the expanded peripheral T cells had. CD4+ and CD8+ blood T cells expanded clonally by week 6 at 0.1 to 3.0 mg/kg.

Method: immunoSEQ multiplex PCR; TCRdb's copy keeps in-frame clones and lacks some. The profile shows 70,000 to 75,000 clones, about 85% of them singletons. Concerning this clone: Its antigen is not identified.

Trimming shortened V by 3 bases and J by 5 bases, and 8 bases separated the two germline ends. The CDR3 sequence is 13 residues long. CDR1 is MGHRA, CDR2 YSYEKL, per germline. This sequence originates from an adult with an advanced solid tumor such as melanoma, head and neck, liver or kidney cancer. The material sequenced was CD4+ or CD8+ T cells sorted from blood, taken in a trial of the OX40 agonist ivuxolimab. The chain employs TRBV4-1 and TRBJ1-5; D remains unclear. The DNA of the CDR3 is TGCGCCAGCAGCCATGGTCCAGATCAGCCCCAGCATTTT. It encodes CASSHGPDQPQHF.